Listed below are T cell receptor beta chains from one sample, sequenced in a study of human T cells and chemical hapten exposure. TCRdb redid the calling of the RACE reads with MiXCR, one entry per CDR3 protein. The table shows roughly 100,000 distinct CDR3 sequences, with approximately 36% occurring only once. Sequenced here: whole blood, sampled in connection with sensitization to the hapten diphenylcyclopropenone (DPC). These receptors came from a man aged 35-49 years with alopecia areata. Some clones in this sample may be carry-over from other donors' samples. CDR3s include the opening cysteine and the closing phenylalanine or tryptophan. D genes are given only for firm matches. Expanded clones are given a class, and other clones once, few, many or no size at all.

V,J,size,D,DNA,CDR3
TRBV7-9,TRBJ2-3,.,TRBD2,TGTGCCAGCAGCTCAAGATGGACTAGCGGGCCCCTGAGGGCGACAGATACGCAGTATTTT,CASSSRWTSGPLRATDTQYF
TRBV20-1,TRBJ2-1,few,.,TGCAGTGCTAGAGAAGAACTATATGGTGAGCAGTTCTTC,CSAREELYGEQFF
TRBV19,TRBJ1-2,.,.,TGTGCCAGTAACTTGGGGGGGGGCTACACCTTC,CASNLGGGYTF
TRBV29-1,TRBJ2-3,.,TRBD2,TGCAGCGTCCCGGGTAGCGGGAGCGGCACAGATACGCAGTATTTT,CSVPGSGSGTDTQYF
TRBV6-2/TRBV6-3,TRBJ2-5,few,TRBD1,TGTGCCAGCAGCCAGGGGGCAGAGACCCAGTACTTC,CASSQGAETQYF
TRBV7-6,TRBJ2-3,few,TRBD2,TGTGCCAGCAGCTTATTGTTCGGACTAGCGGGACCGGGTACAGATACGCAGTATTTT,CASSLLFGLAGPGTDTQYF
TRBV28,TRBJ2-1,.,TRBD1,TGTGCCAGCAATAAGGGACAGGGGCTTTACAATGAGCAGTTCTTC,CASNKGQGLYNEQFF
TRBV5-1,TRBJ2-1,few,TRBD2,TGCGCCAGCAGCTCCCCCGGGACTAGCGTGAACAATGAGCAGTTCTTC,CASSSPGTSVNNEQFF
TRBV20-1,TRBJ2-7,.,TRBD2,TGCAGTGCTTTTCATGGCGGGAGGCACGAGCAGTACTTC,CSAFHGGRHEQYF
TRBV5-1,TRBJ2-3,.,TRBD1,TGCGCCAGCAGCTTGGGACAGGGGGCCGCAGATACGCAGTATTTT,CASSLGQGAADTQYF
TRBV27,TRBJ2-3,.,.,TGTGCCAGCTCCTTTAGGGCATCTAGCACAGATACGCAGTATTTT,CASSFRASSTDTQYF
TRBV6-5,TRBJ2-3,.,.,TGTGCCAGCAGACCCGCTGGTACAGATACGCAGTATTTT,CASRPAGTDTQYF
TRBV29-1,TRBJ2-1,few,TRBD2,TGCAGCGTTGCAGGGCAGGTAGCGGGAGGGAATGAGCAGTTCTTC,CSVAGQVAGGNEQFF
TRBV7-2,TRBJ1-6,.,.,TGTGCCAGCAGCTTATACCCTTCACCCGGCTCCTATAATTCACCCCTCCACTTT,CASSLYPSPGSYNSPLHF
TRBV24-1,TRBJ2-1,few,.,TGTGCCACCAGTGTAGGTAGCGTCAATGAGCAGTTCTTC,CATSVGSVNEQFF
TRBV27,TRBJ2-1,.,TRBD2,TGTGCCAGCAGTTTCCCCGGGGCCTGGGAGGGTGAGCAGTTCTTC,CASSFPGAWEGEQFF
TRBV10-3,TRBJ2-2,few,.,TGTGCCATCACAACCCAGGGTTCCGGGGAGCTGTTTTTT,CAITTQGSGELFF
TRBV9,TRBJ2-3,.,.,TGTGCCAGCAGCGCGACAGCTTTTAGCACAGATACGCAGTATTTT,CASSATAFSTDTQYF
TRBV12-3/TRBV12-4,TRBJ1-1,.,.,TGTGCCAGCATAGAGGCGGGGCGCACTGAAGCTTTCTTT,CASIEAGRTEAFF
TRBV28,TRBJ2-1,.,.,TGTGCCAGCAGTTTAACGCTAGCCGATGAGCAGTTCTTC,CASSLTLADEQFF
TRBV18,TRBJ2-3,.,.,TGTGCCAGCTCAACCCGGACAGTACCCACAGATACGCAGTATTTT,CASSTRTVPTDTQYF
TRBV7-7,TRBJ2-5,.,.,TGTGCTAGCAGCCCGAACCTTGGGGAAGAGACCCAGTACTTC,CASSPNLGEETQYF
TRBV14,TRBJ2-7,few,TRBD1,TGTGCCAGCAGCCAAAAAACGGGGACAGGTTCCTACGAGCAGTACTTC,CASSQKTGTGSYEQYF
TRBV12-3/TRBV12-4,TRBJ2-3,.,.,TGTGCCAGCGGGGGGAGCCGCACAGATACGCAGTATTTT,CASGGSRTDTQYF
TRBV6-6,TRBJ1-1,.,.,TGTGCCAGCAGCCCATTAATTTCGGGGGACACTGAAGCTTTCTTT,CASSPLISGDTEAFF
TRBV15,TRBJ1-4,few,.,TGTGCCACCAGCGGGGACACCCATCGGGAAAAACTGTTTTTT,CATSGDTHREKLFF
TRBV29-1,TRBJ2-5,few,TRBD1,TGCAGCGCCCCCATGGGACAGGGGAGGGTAGAGACCCAGTACTTC,CSAPMGQGRVETQYF
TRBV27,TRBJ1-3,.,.,TGTGCCAGCAGTTTTCTAACCACGGGACACCCAAACACCATATATTTT,CASSFLTTGHPNTIYF
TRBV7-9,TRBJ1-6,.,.,TGTGCCAGCAGCTTCGGACCTAATAATTCACCCCTCCACTTT,CASSFGPNNSPLHF
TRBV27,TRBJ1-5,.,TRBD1,TGTGCCAGCAGTGGACAGGGTATCAATCAGCCCCAGCATTTT,CASSGQGINQPQHF
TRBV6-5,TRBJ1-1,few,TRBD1,TGTGCCAGCAGTGTTGGGACACAGGGGACTGAAGCTTTCTTT,CASSVGTQGTEAFF
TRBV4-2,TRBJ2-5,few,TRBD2,TGTGCCAGCAGCCAAGAGTCTAGCGGGAGGGCGACGGAGACCCAGTACTTC,CASSQESSGRATETQYF
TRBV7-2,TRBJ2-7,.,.,TGTGCCAGCAGCTTAGTCCCTAGCTACGACGAGCAGTACTTC,CASSLVPSYDEQYF